This T cell receptor beta chain was recorded in a study of T cell responses to AZD1222 COVID-19 vaccine. This clone was found once. Its antigen is currently unknown. The CDR3 sequence is 13 residues long. Deletions cut 7 bases from V and 4 bases from J, with 13 bases between. This table comes from immunoSEQ multiplex PCR, and its TCRdb copy is limited to in-frame clones, with some not included. The table includes about 120,000 clones, roughly nine tenths detected once. Points from the study as a whole: The reported proportion of spike-specific TCRs targeting unmutated variant regions was nearly half. Two AZD1222 administrations were followed by greater Spike-specific TCR breadth and depth.

The chain has TRBV12-3 or TRBV12-4 and TRBJ2-5; D uncertain. The TCR comes from an adult in good health. The sequencing here drew on peripheral blood, taken on day 0 of AZD1222 vaccination. The CDR3 DNA follows: TGTGCCAGCAACTTAGGGTTCGGAGAGACCCAGTACTTC. Its protein product is CASNLGFGETQYF.